The 21 T cell receptor beta chains listed next were all sequenced from one sample in a study of radiotherapy plus CTLA-4 blockade in lung cancer (dated by TCRdb to between 2018 and 2020). The library was produced with the immunoSEQ multiplex PCR assay. In its TCRdb copy, this immuneACCESS table keeps in-frame sequences only and misses some clones. Where compared with another copy, unresolved V genes explain less than half of these, and the others have no known cause. The sample yields some 110,000 clones; over 65% were counted once. The ten top clones hold 3.3% of the sample. The material was peripheral blood, obtained from a patient treated with radiotherapy plus ipilimumab. These receptors came from a human donor with non-small cell lung cancer that progressed on radiotherapy plus ipilimumab. Some clones in this sample may be carry-over from other donors' samples.

The V call is TRBV7-8, the J call TRBJ1-5; D is uncertain. CDR1 and CDR2 (germline): SGHVS, FQNEAQ. The CDR3 extends over 13 amino acids. The V end was cut by 3 bases, the J end by 5 bases, with 8 bases between. CDR3 DNA: TGTGCCAGCAGCTTTCAGAGCGATCAGCCCCAGCATTTT. This encodes CASSFQSDQPQHF. The variable domain in full, completed from reference TRBV7-8 and TRBJ1-5, reads GAGVSQSPRYKVAKRGQDVALRCDPISGHVSLFWYQQALGQGPEFLTYFQNEAQLDKSGLPSDRFFAERPEGSVSTLKIQRTQQEDSAVYLCASSFQSDQPQHFGDGTRLSIL.

The rearrangement uses TRBV19 and TRBJ2-7, with 11 bases identical to TRBD2. CDR1 and CDR2 from the germline V gene are LNHDA and SQIVND (reference sequence). There are 15 residues in the CDR3. J gave up 4 bases and V 2 bases, and 4 bases lay outside the gene matches. The CDR3 DNA reads as TGTGCCAGTAGTATAAGAGGGACTAGCGGTTACGAGCAGTACTTC. Its protein is CASSIRGTSGYEQYF.

The J gene is TRBJ2-1, the V gene TRBV15; D unclear. Germline V lookup: CDR1 LNHNV, CDR2 YYDKDF (reference sequence). The CDR3 is 14 residues long. V was cut by 5 bases and J by 4 bases, with 12 bases left in between. CDR3 loop: CATSSHGPYNEQFF. CDR3 sequence (DNA): TGTGCCACCAGCTCCCACGGCCCTTACAATGAGCAGTTCTTC.

This clone was recorded once. This rearrangement joins TRBV30 to TRBJ2-5, with 12 bases that match TRBD1. V shed 5 bases, J shed 0 bases, and the junction held 10 bases outside the gene matches. The CDR3 spans 17 residues. Germline V CDR1 and CDR2: GTSNPN, SVGIG (reference sequence). The CDR3 DNA sequence: TGTGCCTGGGGCAGGGACAGGGGGCGAGAGTACCAAGAGACCCAGTACTTC. Protein sequence: CAWGRDRGREYQETQYF.

The J gene is TRBJ1-1, the V gene TRBV6-5, with D maybe TRBD1 (5 bases). This CDR3 is built from 16 residues. V was pared by 2 bases and J by 0 bases, with 13 bases between. Germline CDR1 is MNHEY and CDR2 is SVGAGI. The CDR3 coding sequence is TGTGCCAGCAGTTACCTAGGACACACCATGAACACTGAAGCTTTCTTT. This gives the protein CASSYLGHTMNTEAFF.

This clone was observed a few times. The chain is built from TRBV5-1 and TRBJ2-7, with TRBD2 as a possible D gene (6 bases). The germline V gene encodes CDR1 SGHRS and CDR2 YFSETQ. V was trimmed by 0 bases and J by 6 bases, leaving 19 bases between them. This CDR3 is 16 amino acids long. CDR3 amino acids: CASSLAPSGLGSEQYF. Written as DNA, the CDR3 is TGCGCCAGCAGCTTGGCACCGTCGGGACTTGGGAGCGAGCAGTACTTC.

The chain couples TRBV7-3 to TRBJ2-1; 7 bases agree with TRBD2. The germline V gene encodes CDR1 SGHTA and CDR2 FQGTGA. Unmatched junction bases numbered 8, after V lost 6 bases and J lost 0 bases. This CDR3 has 16 amino acids. CDR3 DNA sequence: TGTGCCAGCAGGCCACGTAGGACTAGCTCCTACAATGAGCAGTTCTTC. Protein: CASRPRRTSSYNEQFF.

This clone occurred once. The chain links TRBV7-2 to TRBJ1-3; no clear D gene. Germline assignment: CDR1 SGHTA and CDR2 FQGNSA. The V gene lost 5 bases and the J gene lost 0 bases, with 5 bases spanning the gap. This CDR3 is built from 13 residues. CDR3 sequence reads: CASSHRSGNTIYF. CDR3 nucleotide sequence: TGTGCCAGCAGCCACCGCTCTGGAAACACCATATATTTT. The full variable domain, completed using reference TRBV7-2 and TRBJ1-3, is GAGVSQSPSNKVTEKGKDVELRCDPISGHTALYWYRQSLGQGLEFLIYFQGNSAPDKSGLPSDRFSAERTGGSVSTLTIQRTQQEDSAVYLCASSHRSGNTIYFGEGSWLTVV.

This clone was counted between two and nine times. The chain carries TRBV19 and TRBJ2-5; D gene uncertain. The J call is uncertain, as TRBJ2-7 better fits the DNA end. CDR3 size: 12 residues. The germline gives CDR1 LNHDA, CDR2 SQIVND (reference sequence). The CDR3 sequence: CASSANRNEQYF. For the CDR3, the DNA is TGTGCCAGTAGTGCAAACAGAAACGAGCAGTACTTC.

This chain joins TRBV11-3 and TRBJ1-4; tentative D call: TRBD1 (5 bases). The V gene lost 5 bases and the J gene lost 7 bases, with 14 bases spanning the gap. Germline V gene lookup returns CDR1 SGHNT and CDR2 YENEEA. CDR3 length: 14 residues. The CDR3 spells CASSQTGAAEKLFF. The DNA for the CDR3 is TGTGCCAGCAGCCAAACCGGGGCCGCTGAAAAACTGTTTTTT.

The chain employs TRBV15 and TRBJ2-3; 8 nucleotides line up with TRBD2. CDR3 length: 15 residues. Germline trimming cut 6 bases from V and 1 base from J; bases unmatched to any gene: 6. CDR1 LNHNV and CDR2 YYDKDF come from the germline V gene (reference sequence). The chain's CDR3 is CATRSGGEGTDTQYF. The CDR3, as DNA: TGTGCCACCAGATCCGGGGGGGAGGGCACAGATACGCAGTATTTT.

The gene calls are TRBV5-1 and TRBJ1-1; no clear D gene. The germline V gene has CDR1 SGHRS and CDR2 YFSETQ. Trimming left V 0 bases short and J 4 bases short, with 13 bases between. The CDR3 has 15 amino acids. The CDR3 DNA sequence: TGCGCCAGCAGCTTGGCCGCGGGTGCGAGCACTGAAGCTTTCTTT. Translated, it gives CASSLAAGASTEAFF.

The chain employs TRBV29-1 and TRBJ2-7; D unresolved. Per germline, CDR1 SQVTM and CDR2 ANQGSEA. CDR3 size: 14 residues. Trimming removed 0 bases at V and 2 bases at J, with 11 bases between. The CDR3 bases are TGCAGCGTTGAAGATCACACAGAAGCCTACGAGCAGTACTTC. The encoded protein is CSVEDHTEAYEQYF.

The CDR3 nucleotides read TGTGCCAGCAGCGTTGGCCAGAACTATGGCTACACCTTC. Translation gives CASSVGQNYGYTF. The chain uses TRBV9 and TRBJ1-2; D gene ambiguous. Per germline, CDR1 SGDLS and CDR2 YYNGEE. V lost 2 bases and J lost 2, with 7 bases in between. CDR3 size: 13 residues.

The chain carries TRBV18 and TRBJ2-1; a possible D gene is TRBD2 (5 bases). CDR1 and CDR2 (germline): KGHSH, LQKENI. The CDR3 contains 14 residues. V dropped 6 bases and J dropped 3 bases, with 12 bases sitting between them. This chain's CDR3 is CASSPQEVYNEQFF. CDR3 in DNA: TGTGCCAGCTCTCCCCAGGAGGTCTACAATGAGCAGTTCTTC.

The chain recombines TRBV2 with TRBJ2-6, with D possibly being TRBD1 or TRBD2 (6 bases each). V shed 6 bases and J shed 0 bases, with 21 bases lying between them. Germline V CDR1 and CDR2: SNHLY, FYNNEI. This CDR3 comprises 19 residues. This CDR3 reads CASRGLVRDTLSGANVLTF. The CDR3 DNA reads as TGTGCCAGCAGGGGACTCGTCCGGGACACCCTCTCTGGGGCCAACGTCCTGACTTTC.

This chain uses TRBV5-1 with TRBJ1-1; tentative D call: TRBD1 (5 bases). This CDR3 is 14 amino acids long. Per the germline V gene, CDR1 is SGHRS and CDR2 is YFSETQ. Trimming stripped 0 bases from V and 3 bases from J, with 9 bases between. The CDR3, as DNA: TGCGCCAGCAGCTTGGCAGGGATGGACACTGAAGCTTTCTTT. Amino acids: CASSLAGMDTEAFF.

The chain joins TRBV10-2 to TRBJ2-1, with 8 positions matching TRBD2. CDR1 and CDR2 from the germline V gene are WSHSY and SAAADI. The CDR3 runs 15 residues. After removal of 6 bases from V and 0 bases from J, the junction contained 4 bases not matched to a gene. The CDR3 sequence: CASRQAGGSYNEQFF. In DNA form, the CDR3 reads TGCGCCAGCAGGCAGGCGGGGGGCTCCTACAATGAGCAGTTCTTC.

The chain links TRBV11-2 to TRBJ2-3; possible D gene TRBD2, 5 bases. Trimming shortened V by 3 bases and J by 0 bases, and 7 bases separated the two germline ends. The germline V gene has CDR1 SGHAT and CDR2 FQNNGV. The CDR3 runs to 14 residues. The CDR3 DNA sequence: TGTGCCAGCAGCTTCAGCGGAAGCACAGATACGCAGTATTTT. The encoded protein is CASSFSGSTDTQYF.

This chain joins TRBV5-1 and TRBJ2-7, with 8 bases that match TRBD1. The germline gives CDR1 SGHRS, CDR2 YFSETQ. This CDR3 has 13 residues. The junction had 5 bases not matched to a gene; V was cut back by 7 bases and J by 2 bases. The CDR3 is CASLRTGTYEQYF. In DNA, the CDR3 is TGCGCCAGCCTTAGGACAGGGACCTACGAGCAGTACTTC.

The J gene is TRBJ2-5, the V gene TRBV2, with TRBD2 matching 13 bases. CDR3 length: 18 amino acids. The V segment lost 6 bases and the J segment 2 bases; nucleotides outside the gene matches: 12. Germline CDR1 reads SNHLY; CDR2 reads FYNNEI. The CDR3 nucleotides are TGTGCCAGCAGATCTACCGGGACTAGCGGGGAAATACAAGAGACCCAGTACTTC. Its protein is CASRSTGTSGEIQETQYF.